The subject of this entry is one TCR beta chain. This clone was observed at least ten times. The antigen it recognizes is unknown. The read is 3 residues too short to cover the CDR3 end, so that end is filled in from the germline J gene. The CDR3 measures 13 amino acids from cysteine to phenylalanine. The 30 bases shown cover part of the CDR3, and their frame starts at base 1. V loses 3 bases of germline sequence and J loses 4 bases, and the interval between the two ends is 9 bases. Per the germline V gene (reference sequence), LNHDA is the CDR1 and SQIVND is the CDR2. These data come from a study of T cell clonality in common variable immunodeficiency (dated by TCRdb to the mid-2010s). Overall study results and their limits: TCRbeta clonality was higher in CVID subjects than in healthy controls (t-test p = 0.018), and the increase was most characteristic of about a third of subjects. Fewer TCRbeta clones were shared among CVID subjects than among healthy controls (p < 0.0001). Reportedly, TCRbeta sequences from CVID had fewer deletions and N-nucleotide insertions, and highly modified clones with 13 or more V deletions were absent from CVID. Even though DNA input was equal, the average per sample came to about 81,820 unique sequences for controls compared with around 33,000 for CVID samples. Patient heterogeneity within the CVID cohort put limits on correlating repertoire features with clinical complications. According to the authors, finding the cause of the higher clonality in CVID would require sequencing the repertoires of T cell subpopulations.

For sequencing input, CVID and control samples contributed equivalent amounts of genomic DNA. For every sample, a 60 bp segment covering the rearranged TCRbeta CDR3 region was amplified and then sequenced. The immunoSEQ assay, a bias-corrected multiplex PCR with high-throughput sequencing, was employed for TCRbeta amplification. The paper's processing steps were these. Every unique nucleotide sequence was considered a clone and was annotated with V, D and J genes, copy number and frequency. Sequences were labeled productive if in frame, and non-productive if out of frame or containing stop codons. As previously described, clonality was computed from Shannon's entropy. The predicted amino acid sequences of productive clones were used to derive the mean CDR3 Kyte-Doolittle hydropathy. Scaled V gene usage was hierarchically clustered using Manhattan distance and complete linkage with the R hclust function. Sharing of clones by CDR3 amino acid sequence was evaluated by resampling 12 repertoires per group over 100 rounds. Repertoires were searched for 60 to 80 published EBV-specific and around 230 published CMV-specific TCRbeta sequences. A couple of CVID samples yielding fewer than 10,000 sequences were excluded from analysis, leaving approximately 42 CVID repertoires. The clones in this table, taken by TCRdb from immuneACCESS, are in-frame only. Not every clone is retained; where verified, under half of the shortfall comes from an unresolved V gene, and the cause of the rest is unknown. D and trimming come from the DNA, and the V and J calls and clone size come from that table. Here the sample lists fewer than 65,000 clones, none seen once only. The biggest ten clones account for around 0.82% of the sample.

Most of the CVID patients and most of the healthy controls were of Caucasian heritage. Heparinized peripheral whole blood samples of roughly 5 to 8 ml were obtained from each donor. Genomic DNA from adults with common variable immune deficiency (CVID) and from healthy adult controls was used for sequencing of TCRbeta CDR3 repertoires. The control group comprised 22 healthy adult volunteers, some 12 female and 10 or so male, aged about 23 to 70 years with a mean age of 34. Diluted blood was subjected to density centrifugation over Hypaque 1077 or Ficoll-Paque for isolation of peripheral blood mononuclear cells. Genomic DNA was obtained from unsorted mononuclear cells using either Qiagen column purification or a centrifugation-based method.

The clonotype comes from a person aged 18-69 years in good health. Sequencing used peripheral blood mononuclear cells. This chain joins TRBV19 to TRBJ2-5, with no reliable assignment of the D segment. The DNA read from the CDR3 is TGTGCCAGTAGTATTTCACTCGTAGAGACC. Its translation reads: CASSISLVET. The whole CDR3 reads CASSISLVETQYF.